These 22 T cell receptor beta chains share one sample of origin, sequenced in a study of regulatory T cells in long-lasting Graves disease. Investigators prepared the TCR beta libraries by applying iRepertoire HTBI primers and Arm-PCR of CDR3 regions. TCRdb reprocessed the multiplex PCR reads with MiXCR, giving one entry per CDR3 protein. This table has more than 450,000 distinct CDR3 sequences, 15% to 20% appearing once. Time point here: newly diagnosed GD, antithyroid drugs for less than 3 months. RNA extracted from PBMCs served as the sequencing template. The same sample was also used in a study of T cells in Graves' hyperthyroidism and ophthalmopathy.

Material: peripheral blood mononuclear cells (PBMCs), obtained at new diagnosis, from a patient treated with antithyroid drugs. The receptors shown here come from a middle-aged man with Graves disease.

This clonotype was observed a few times. The chain links TRBV27 to TRBJ2-1, with D tentatively TRBD2 (6 bases). V was shortened by 10 bases and J by 6 bases, with 16 bases between the two germline ends. The CDR3 sequence is 13 residues long. Germline assignment: CDR1 MNHEY and CDR2 SMNVEV (reference sequence). The CDR3 sequence: CATKTGTFNEQFF. CDR3 nucleotide sequence: TGTGCCACCAAAACCGGGACTTTCAATGAGCAGTTCTTC.

This clonotype was seen ten or more times. The chain uses TRBV27 and TRBJ2-1; 7 bases align to TRBD2. The CDR3 contains 14 residues. The junction had 9 bases not matched to a gene; V was cut back by 5 bases and J by 8 bases. Germline values: CDR1 MNHEY, CDR2 SMNVEV (reference sequence). This chain's CDR3 is CASSLLVGGHEQFF. In nucleotides, the CDR3 is TGTGCCAGCAGTCTACTTGTGGGAGGGCATGAGCAGTTCTTC.

Only a few counts were recorded for this clonotype. The V and J genes are TRBV4-1 and TRBJ1-1; 9 bases are a match to TRBD1. CDR1 and CDR2 from the germline V gene are MGHRA and YSYEKL. The CDR3 consists of 14 residues. V lost 5 bases, J lost 6 bases, and 7 bases stayed unmatched. As DNA, the CDR3 is TGCGCCAGCAGCGAACAGGGGGCGAATGCTGAAGCTTTCTTT. It specifies CASSEQGANAEAFF.

This clonotype showed up just a few times. This chain joins TRBV28 and TRBJ2-3; D unresolved. CDR3 length: 13 amino acids. V gave up 7 bases and J gave up 5 bases, with 13 bases separating them. Germline values: CDR1 MDHEN, CDR2 SYDVKM. CDR3 DNA sequence: TGTGCCAGCACGACCCAGAATAAAGATACGCAGTATTTT. Translating gives CASTTQNKDTQYF.

This clonotype was counted at least ten times. This chain uses TRBV10-3 with TRBJ2-1, with D possibly being TRBD2 (5 bases). Germline V gene data show CDR1 as ENHRY and CDR2 as SYGVKD. V lost 2 bases and J lost 7, with 12 bases in between. The CDR3 is 14 amino acids. The CDR3 loop is CAISESTGINEQFF. The CDR3 DNA is TGTGCCATCAGTGAGAGTACGGGAATTAATGAGCAGTTCTTC.

This clonotype was seen at least ten times. CDR3: CASSSPRTGRPDTQYF. CDR3 coding DNA: TGTGCCAGCAGTTCCCCTAGGACAGGGAGGCCAGATACGCAGTATTTT. J is TRBJ2-3 and V is TRBV28; 8 nucleotides line up with TRBD1. Germline lookup yields CDR1 MDHEN and CDR2 SYDVKM. J gave up 4 bases and V 4 bases, and 10 bases lay outside the gene matches. The CDR3 length is 16 residues.

With respect to this clonotype: A much larger clone differs from this one at a single base, so this may be a read error. The chain links TRBV6-1 to TRBJ2-7; 7 nucleotides line up with TRBD1. The ends lost 6 bases at V and 3 bases at J; junction bases unmatched: 5. CDR3 length: 13 amino acids. Germline CDR1 reads MNHNS; CDR2 reads SASEGT. The CDR3 bases are TGTGCCAGCAGCCGGGGACAGTTCTACGAGCAGTACTTC. Amino acid sequence: CASSRGQFYEQYF.

The rearrangement uses TRBV7-2 and TRBJ2-7; D is perhaps TRBD1 (5 bases). V was cut by 5 bases and J by 4 bases, with 9 bases left in between. The CDR3 has 12 residues. Per the germline V gene, CDR1 is SGHTA and CDR2 is FQGNSA. The CDR3 DNA sequence: TGTGCCAGCAGCCAGACAGCATACGAGCAGTACTTC. This codes for CASSQTAYEQYF.

A few counts support this clonotype. A read error may produce the germline difference seen at one junction end. The genes are TRBV5-1 and TRBJ1-1; no clear D. Germline CDR1 SGHRS, CDR2 YFSETQ. The CDR3 spans 13 residues. The CDR3 sequence is CVSSGGLNTEAFF. In nucleotides, the CDR3 is TGCGTCAGCAGCGGTGGACTGAACACTGAAGCTTTCTTT.

This clonotype was seen only a few times. The rearrangement joins TRBV12-3 or TRBV12-4 to TRBJ2-1, with a tentative D call TRBD2 (6 bases). This CDR3 has 13 amino acids. The ends were cut back, 3 bases at V and 8 bases at J, with 11 bases in the middle. This CDR3 is CASSFRLGDEQFF. CDR3 nucleotide sequence: TGTGCCAGCAGTTTCCGACTAGGCGATGAGCAGTTCTTC.

This clonotype was counted ten times or more. The rearrangement joins TRBV12-3 or TRBV12-4 to TRBJ2-5, with D perhaps assigned TRBD1 or TRBD2 (5 bases each). This CDR3 spans 14 amino acids. V was clipped by 8 bases and J by 1 base, with 14 bases between them. The CDR3 DNA reads as TGTGCCAGCCGCAAGGCAGGGACCCAAGAGACCCAGTACTTC. Its protein product is CASRKAGTQETQYF.

This clonotype was detected ten times or more. This chain links TRBV11-1 with TRBJ2-7; 9 bases fit TRBD2. CDR1 is SGHAT, CDR2 FQDESV, per germline (reference sequence). CDR3 length equals 15 residues. V shed 3 bases, J shed 0 bases, and the junction held 3 bases outside the gene matches. CDR3: CASSFKREASYEQYF. CDR3 nucleotide sequence: TGTGCCAGCAGCTTTAAGCGGGAGGCCTCCTACGAGCAGTACTTC.

V usage is TRBV12-3 or TRBV12-4 and J usage is TRBJ2-5, with D tentatively TRBD1 (6 bases). The CDR3 has 14 amino acids. V shed 6 bases and J shed 4 bases, with 15 bases lying between them. CDR3 protein: CASSPGQFGETQYF. The CDR3 nucleotides are TGTGCCAGCAGCCCCGGACAGTTCGGAGAGACCCAGTACTTC.

This chain connects TRBV5-1 to TRBJ1-1, with 10 bases aligning to TRBD1. Germline V gene lookup returns CDR1 SGHRS and CDR2 YFSETQ. The CDR3 sequence is 12 residues long. Losses at the gene ends were 3 bases for V and 7 bases for J; bases not matched to a gene: 0. The CDR3 bases are TGCGCCAGCAGCTGGACAGGGGGTGAAGCTTTCTTT. Residues: CASSWTGGEAFF.

This clonotype was counted between two and nine times. The rearrangement links TRBV20-1 to TRBJ1-5; D is unclear. The CDR3 is made up of 12 amino acids. CDR1 is DFQATT, CDR2 SNEGSKA, per germline (reference sequence). Trimming removed 3 bases from V and 4 bases from J, with 7 bases in between. CDR3 in DNA: TGCAGTGCTAGGGGATTGAATCAGCCCCAGCATTTT. Amino acid sequence: CSARGLNQPQHF.

Worth noting for this clonotype: This may arise from a read error, as a much more abundant clone is one base away. This chain uses TRBV9 with TRBJ2-7; 12 nucleotides agree with TRBD1. V gave up 5 bases and J gave up 6 bases; unmatched junction bases: 12. Looked up from germline, CDR1 is SGDLS and CDR2 is YYNGEE. The CDR3 is made up of 16 amino acids. The CDR3 sequence is CASSHPGTGGPGEQYF. The CDR3 region has the DNA TGTGCCAGCAGTCACCCCGGGACAGGGGGCCCTGGCGAGCAGTACTTC.

The chain has TRBV9 and TRBJ2-6, with 10 bases identical to TRBD1. This CDR3 spans 17 amino acids. Germline V gene lookup returns CDR1 SGDLS and CDR2 YYNGEE. The junction had 0 bases not matched to a gene; V was cut back by 0 bases and J by 0 bases. In DNA form, the CDR3 reads TGTGCCAGCAGCGTAGGGGACAGGGGCTCTGGGGCCAACGTCCTGACTTTC. It translates to CASSVGDRGSGANVLTF.

The chain carries TRBV20-1 and TRBJ1-3; the match to TRBD1 covers 7 bases. The germline V gene encodes CDR1 DFQATT and CDR2 SNEGSKA (reference sequence). The CDR3 totals 14 residues. V was pared by 5 bases and J by 0 bases, with 4 bases of the junction left unmatched. The CDR3 nucleotides are TGCAGTGCTCTACGGGACAGCTCTGGAAACACCATATATTTT. This encodes CSALRDSSGNTIYF.

A note on this clonotype: An end of the junction differs from the germline gene, which may be a read error. J is TRBJ2-7 and V is TRBV20-1; D gene ambiguous. Looked up from germline, CDR1 is DFQATT and CDR2 is SNEGSKA (reference sequence). The CDR3 is 12 residues long. In DNA, the CDR3 is TGCAGTGCTAGACGGAGCTCCTGCGAGCAGTACTTC. It is translated as CSARRSSCEQYF.

This sequence joins TRBV19 and TRBJ1-5; D might be TRBD1 (5 bases). V shed 4 bases and J shed 4 bases, with 11 bases lying between them. CDR1 LNHDA and CDR2 SQIVND come from the germline V gene (reference sequence). CDR3 length equals 14 residues. CDR3 region: CASSRRAGNQPQHF. CDR3 DNA: TGTGCCAGTAGTAGGCGGGCAGGGAATCAGCCCCAGCATTTT. Full variable domain (missing parts from reference TRBV19 and TRBJ1-5): DGGITQSPKYLFRKEGQNVTLSCEQNLNHDAMYWYRQDPGQGLRLIYYSQIVNDFQKGDIAEGYSVSREKKESFPLTVTSAQKNPTAFYLCASSRRAGNQPQHFGDGTRLSIL.

This clonotype showed up many times. V gene TRBV28 combines with J gene TRBJ2-5; 7 positions match TRBD1. This CDR3 has 16 residues. V was pared by 4 bases and J by 8 bases, with 16 bases of the junction left unmatched. Per the germline V gene, CDR1 is MDHEN and CDR2 is SYDVKM. CDR3 sequence (DNA): TGTGCCAGCAGTTCTGGGACAGCCATGGGGAAGAGAACCCAGTACTTC. Protein sequence: CASSSGTAMGKRTQYF.

This clonotype was counted ten times or more. The chain joins TRBV12-3 or TRBV12-4 to TRBJ1-1; 10 bases are a match to TRBD1. The junction had 5 bases not matched to a gene; V was cut back by 2 bases and J by 5 bases. The CDR3 loop spans 15 amino acids. The CDR3 sequence: CASSLQDRGRTEAFF. CDR3 DNA: TGTGCCAGCAGTTTACAGGACAGGGGGAGGACTGAAGCTTTCTTT.